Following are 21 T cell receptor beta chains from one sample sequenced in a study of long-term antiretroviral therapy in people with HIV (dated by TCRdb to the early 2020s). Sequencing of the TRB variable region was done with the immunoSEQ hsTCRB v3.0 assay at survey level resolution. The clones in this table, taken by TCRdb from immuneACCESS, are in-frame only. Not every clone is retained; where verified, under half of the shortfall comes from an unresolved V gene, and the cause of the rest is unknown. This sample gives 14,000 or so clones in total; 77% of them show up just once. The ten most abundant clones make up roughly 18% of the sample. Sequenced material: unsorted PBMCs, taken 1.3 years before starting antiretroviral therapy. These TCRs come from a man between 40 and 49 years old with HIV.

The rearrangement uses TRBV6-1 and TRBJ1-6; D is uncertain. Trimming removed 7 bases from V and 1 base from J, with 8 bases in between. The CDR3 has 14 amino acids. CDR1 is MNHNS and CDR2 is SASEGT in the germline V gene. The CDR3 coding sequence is TGTGCCAGCAATGATCCTTCCTATAATTCACCCCTCCACTTT. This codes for CASNDPSYNSPLHF.

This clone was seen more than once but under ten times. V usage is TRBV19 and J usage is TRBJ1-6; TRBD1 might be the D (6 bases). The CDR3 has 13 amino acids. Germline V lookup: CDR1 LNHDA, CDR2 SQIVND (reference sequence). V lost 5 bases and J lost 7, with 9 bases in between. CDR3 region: CASSVQGNSPLHF. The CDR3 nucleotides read TGTGCCAGTAGTGTCCAGGGGAATTCACCCCTCCACTTT.

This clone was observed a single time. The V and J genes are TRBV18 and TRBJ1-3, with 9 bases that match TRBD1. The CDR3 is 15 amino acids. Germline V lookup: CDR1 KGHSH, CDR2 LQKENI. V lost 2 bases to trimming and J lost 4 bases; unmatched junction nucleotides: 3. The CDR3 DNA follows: TGTGCCAGCTCACCAGGGACAGGGCAAGGAAACACCATATATTTT. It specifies CASSPGTGQGNTIYF.

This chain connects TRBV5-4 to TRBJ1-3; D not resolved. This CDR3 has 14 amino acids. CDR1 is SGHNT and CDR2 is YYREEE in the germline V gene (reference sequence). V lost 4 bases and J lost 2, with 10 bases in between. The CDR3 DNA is TGTGCCAGCAGCCAACCGGGGACTGGAAACACCATATATTTT. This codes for CASSQPGTGNTIYF. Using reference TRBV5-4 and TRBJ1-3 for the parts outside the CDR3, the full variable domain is ETGVTQSPTHLIKTRGQQVTLRCSSQSGHNTVSWYQQALGQGPQFIFQYYREEENGRGNFPPRFSGLQFPNYSSELNVNALELDDSALYLCASSQPGTGNTIYFGEGSWLTVV.

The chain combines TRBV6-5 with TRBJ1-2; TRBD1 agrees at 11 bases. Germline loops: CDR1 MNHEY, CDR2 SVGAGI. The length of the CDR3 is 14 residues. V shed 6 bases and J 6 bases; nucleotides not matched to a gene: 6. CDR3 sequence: CASRRWTGGDGYTF. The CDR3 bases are TGTGCCAGCAGACGCTGGACAGGGGGCGATGGCTACACCTTC.

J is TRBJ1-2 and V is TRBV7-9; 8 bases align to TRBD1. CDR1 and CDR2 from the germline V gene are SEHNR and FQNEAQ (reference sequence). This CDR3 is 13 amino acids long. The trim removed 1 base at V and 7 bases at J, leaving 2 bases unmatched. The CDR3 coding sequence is TGTGCCAGCAGCTTAGGACAGGGGCTTGGCTACACCTTC. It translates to CASSLGQGLGYTF.

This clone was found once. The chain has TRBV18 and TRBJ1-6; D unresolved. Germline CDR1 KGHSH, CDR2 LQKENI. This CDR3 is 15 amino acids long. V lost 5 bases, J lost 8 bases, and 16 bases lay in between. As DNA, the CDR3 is TGTGCCAGCTCAGAGGACGGCTGGAACTATTCACCCCTCCACTTT. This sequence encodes CASSEDGWNYSPLHF. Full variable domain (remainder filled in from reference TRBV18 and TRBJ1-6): NAGVMQNPRHLVRRRGQEARLRCSPMKGHSHVYWYRQLPEEGLKFMVYLQKENIIDESGMPKERFSAEFPKEGPSILRIQQVVRGDSAAYFCASSEDGWNYSPLHFGNGTRLTVT.

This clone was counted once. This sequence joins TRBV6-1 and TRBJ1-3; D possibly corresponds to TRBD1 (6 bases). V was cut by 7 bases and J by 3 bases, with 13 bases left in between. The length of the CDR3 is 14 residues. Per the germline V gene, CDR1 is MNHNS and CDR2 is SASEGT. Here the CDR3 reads CASNPGTHGNTIYF. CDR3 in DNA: TGTGCCAGCAATCCGGGGACACATGGAAACACCATATATTTT.

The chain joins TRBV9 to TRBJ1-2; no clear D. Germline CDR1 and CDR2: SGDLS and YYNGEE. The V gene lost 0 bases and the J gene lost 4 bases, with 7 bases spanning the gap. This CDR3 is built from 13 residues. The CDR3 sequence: CASSVGGIYGYTF. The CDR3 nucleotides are TGTGCCAGCAGCGTAGGAGGCATCTATGGCTACACCTTC.

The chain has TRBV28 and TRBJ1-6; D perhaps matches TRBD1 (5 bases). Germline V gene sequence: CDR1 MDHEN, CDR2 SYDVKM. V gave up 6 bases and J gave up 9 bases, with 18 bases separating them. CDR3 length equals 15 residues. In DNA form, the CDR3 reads TGTGCCAGCAGCCCGGGTGACAGCAGACTTTCACCCCTCCACTTT. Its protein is CASSPGDSRLSPLHF.

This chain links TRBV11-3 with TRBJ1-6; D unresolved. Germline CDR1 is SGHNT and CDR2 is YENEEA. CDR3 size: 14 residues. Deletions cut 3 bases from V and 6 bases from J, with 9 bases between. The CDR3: CASSFQGSNSPLHF. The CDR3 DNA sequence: TGTGCCAGCAGCTTTCAAGGGAGTAATTCACCCCTCCACTTT.

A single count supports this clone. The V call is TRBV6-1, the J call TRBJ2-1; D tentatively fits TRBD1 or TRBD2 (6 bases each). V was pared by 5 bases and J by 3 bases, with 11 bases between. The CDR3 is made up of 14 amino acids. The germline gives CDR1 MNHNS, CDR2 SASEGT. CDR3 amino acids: CASSPRGDYNEQFF. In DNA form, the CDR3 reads TGTGCCAGCAGTCCAAGGGGGGACTACAATGAGCAGTTCTTC.

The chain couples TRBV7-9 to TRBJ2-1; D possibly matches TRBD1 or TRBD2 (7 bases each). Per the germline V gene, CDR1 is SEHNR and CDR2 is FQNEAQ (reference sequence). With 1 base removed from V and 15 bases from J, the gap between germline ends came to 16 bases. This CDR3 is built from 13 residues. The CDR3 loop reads CASSLEGGTDPFF. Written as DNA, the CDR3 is TGTGCCAGCAGCTTAGAGGGGGGGACAGATCCGTTCTTC.

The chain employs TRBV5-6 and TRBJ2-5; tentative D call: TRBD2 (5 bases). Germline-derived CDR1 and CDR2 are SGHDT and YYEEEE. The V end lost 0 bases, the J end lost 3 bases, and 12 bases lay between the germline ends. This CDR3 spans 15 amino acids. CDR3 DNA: TGTGCCAGCAGCTTGGAGATCGGGCGGGAAGAGACCCAGTACTTC. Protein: CASSLEIGREETQYF. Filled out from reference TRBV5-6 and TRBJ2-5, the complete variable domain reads DAGVTQSPTHLIKTRGQQVTLRCSPKSGHDTVSWYQQALGQGPQFIFQYYEEEERQRGNFPDRFSGHQFPNYSSELNVNALLLGDSALYLCASSLEIGREETQYFGPGTRLLVL.

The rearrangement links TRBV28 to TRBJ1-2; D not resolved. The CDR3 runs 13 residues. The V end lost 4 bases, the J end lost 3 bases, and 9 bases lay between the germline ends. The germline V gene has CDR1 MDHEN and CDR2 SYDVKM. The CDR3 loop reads CASSYQYYYGYTF. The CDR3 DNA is TGTGCCAGCAGTTATCAGTACTACTATGGCTACACCTTC.

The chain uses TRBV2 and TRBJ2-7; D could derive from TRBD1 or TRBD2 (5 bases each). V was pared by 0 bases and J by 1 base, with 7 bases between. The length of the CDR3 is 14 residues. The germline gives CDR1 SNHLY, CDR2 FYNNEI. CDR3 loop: CASSEAGESYEQYF. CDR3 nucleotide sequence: TGTGCCAGCAGTGAAGCGGGGGAATCCTACGAGCAGTACTTC. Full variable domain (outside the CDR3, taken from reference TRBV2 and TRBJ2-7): EPEVTQTPSHQVTQMGQEVILRCVPISNHLYFYWYRQILGQKVEFLVSFYNNEISEKSEIFDDQFSVERPDGSNFTLKIRSTKLEDSAMYFCASSEAGESYEQYFGPGTRLTVT.

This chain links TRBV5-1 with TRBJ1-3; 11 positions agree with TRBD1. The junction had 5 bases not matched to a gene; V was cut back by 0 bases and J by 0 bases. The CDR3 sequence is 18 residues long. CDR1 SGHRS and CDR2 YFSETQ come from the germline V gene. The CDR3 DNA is TGCGCCAGCAGCTTGGCCGGGACAGGGGGACTCTCTGGAAACACCATATATTTT. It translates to CASSLAGTGGLSGNTIYF.

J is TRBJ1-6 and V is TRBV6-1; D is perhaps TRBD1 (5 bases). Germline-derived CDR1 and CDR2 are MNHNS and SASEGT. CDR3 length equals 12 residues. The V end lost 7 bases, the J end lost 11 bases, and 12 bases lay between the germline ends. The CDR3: CASTPGYPPLHF. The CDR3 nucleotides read TGTGCCAGCACCCCAGGGTACCCACCCCTCCACTTT.

The CDR3 region has the DNA TGTGCCAGCGGGAGGACAGGGAGTAATGAAAAACTGTTTTTT. It codes for CASGRTGSNEKLFF. The gene calls are TRBV21-1 and TRBJ1-4; TRBD1 is taken as the D call from the table, unchecked against the DNA. TRBV21-1 is a listed pseudogene. The CDR3 consists of 14 residues.

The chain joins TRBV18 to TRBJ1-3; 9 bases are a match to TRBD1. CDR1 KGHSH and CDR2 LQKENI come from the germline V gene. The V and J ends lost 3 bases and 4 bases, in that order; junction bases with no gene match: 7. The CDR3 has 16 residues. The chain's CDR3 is CASSPQTGGGGNTIYF. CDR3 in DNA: TGTGCCAGCTCACCGCAGACAGGGGGAGGAGGAAACACCATATATTTT.

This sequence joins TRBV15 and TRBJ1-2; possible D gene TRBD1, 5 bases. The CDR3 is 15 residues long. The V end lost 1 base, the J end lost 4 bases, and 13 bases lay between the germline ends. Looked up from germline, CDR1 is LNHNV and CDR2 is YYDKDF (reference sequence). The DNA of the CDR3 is TGTGCCACCAGCAGAGGCGGGGGGGATCCCTATGGCTACACCTTC. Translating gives CATSRGGGDPYGYTF. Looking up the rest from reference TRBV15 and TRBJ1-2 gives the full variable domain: DAMVIQNPRYQVTQFGKPVTLSCSQTLNHNVMYWYQQKSSQAPKLLFHYYDKDFNNEADTPDNFQSRRPNTSFCFLDIRSPGLGDTAMYLCATSRGGGDPYGYTFGSGTRLTVV.